The clone carrying this T cell receptor beta chain has just a few counts. Its antigen is not known. The data belong to a study of identical twins. TCRdb itself ran the 5' RACE reads through MiXCR, one entry per CDR3 protein. Among over 550,000 distinct CDR3 sequences listed, roughly 7.1% were seen once. General study results and limits: The same donors were not followed; conclusions instead depended on cross-sectional statistical analysis.

Per germline, CDR1 MDHEN and CDR2 SYDVKM. CDR3 length: 16 amino acids. The V and J ends lost 10 bases and 0 bases respectively, with 22 bases between them. This same sample was also taken into another study, of yellow fever vaccine responses in identical twins.

This receptor was identified in a woman aged 18-29 years in good health. J is TRBJ2-7 and V is TRBV28, with D perhaps TRBD2 (5 bases). Sequenced: PBMCs. The CDR3 nucleotides read TGTGCCACCAGATTTGAGGGTGAAGCCACCTCCTACGAGCAGTACTTC. Protein sequence: CATRFEGEATSYEQYF.